These 24 T cell receptor beta chains originate from one sample sequenced in a study of blood T cell repertoires in COVID-19. This table comes from immunoSEQ multiplex PCR, and its TCRdb copy is limited to in-frame clones, with some not included. The profile covers some 200,000 clones, with approximately 80% appearing a single time and roughly a tenth taken by the ten largest. The sequenced sample consisted of peripheral blood. The receptors shown here come from a woman of 80 years or more with acute or convalescent COVID-19.

CDR3 region: CASSLSQQNTEAFF. The CDR3 DNA sequence: TGTGCCAGCAGTTTATCACAGCAGAACACTGAAGCTTTCTTT. The genes are TRBV27 and TRBJ1-1; D is undetermined. The V gene's germline CDR1 is MNHEY and CDR2 SMNVEV (reference sequence). The CDR3 covers 14 residues. The V end was cut by 0 bases, the J end by 1 base, with 6 bases between.

This clone has only a few counts. J is TRBJ1-2 and V is TRBV30, with a possible D match to TRBD1 (5 bases). This CDR3 is 14 amino acids long. V lost 7 bases and J lost 2, with 17 bases in between. Germline CDR1 and CDR2: GTSNPN and SVGIG (reference sequence). CDR3 amino acids: CASLGTGRNYGYTF. DNA for the CDR3: TGTGCCTCACTTGGTACAGGCAGAAACTATGGCTACACCTTC.

This clone came up once. This chain joins TRBV5-1 and TRBJ2-1; tentative D call: TRBD2 (7 bases). The CDR3 runs 18 residues. Germline CDR1 reads SGHRS; CDR2 reads YFSETQ. The ends were cut back, 2 bases at V and 4 bases at J, with 22 bases in the middle. The chain's CDR3 is CASSFGRVGGGSYNEQFF. DNA for the CDR3: TGCGCCAGCAGCTTCGGCAGGGTCGGCGGGGGCTCTTACAATGAGCAGTTCTTC.

The chain recombines TRBV12-1 with TRBJ2-1; TRBD2, the table's D call, lacks a check against the DNA. TRBV12-1 is flagged as a pseudogene. The CDR3 sequence is 18 residues long. The CDR3 region is CASSFGPRTSLTYNEQFF. The CDR3 nucleotides read TGTGCCAGCAGCTTTGGTCCTCGGACTAGCCTAACGTACAATGAGCAGTTCTTC.

V is TRBV5-1 and J is TRBJ1-1; no clear D. CDR3 length: 15 residues. With 0 bases removed from V and 1 base from J, the gap between germline ends came to 10 bases. The V gene's germline CDR1 is SGHRS and CDR2 YFSETQ. The CDR3 is CASSLVPEQNTEAFF. The CDR3 coding sequence is TGCGCCAGCAGCTTGGTTCCGGAGCAGAACACTGAAGCTTTCTTT.

J is TRBJ2-3 and V is TRBV29-1, with D perhaps TRBD2 (6 bases). The germline V and J ends were trimmed by 6 bases and 2 bases, with 18 bases remaining between them. This CDR3 comprises 15 residues. Germline V gives CDR1 SQVTM, CDR2 ANQGSEA. The CDR3 region is CSVTTGTGNTDTQYF. CDR3 coding DNA: TGCAGCGTAACCACCGGGACTGGCAACACAGATACGCAGTATTTT.

This clone was observed a few times. The rearrangement links TRBV7-2 to TRBJ1-2, with D hard to call. The V gene lost 4 bases and the J gene lost 5 bases, with 8 bases spanning the gap. This CDR3 is built from 12 residues. Germline assignment: CDR1 SGHTA and CDR2 FQGNSA. CDR3 amino acids: CASSSSGYGYTF. The CDR3 coding sequence is TGTGCCAGCAGCTCCTCGGGTTATGGCTACACCTTC.

The chain recombines TRBV6-2 or TRBV6-3 with TRBJ2-7; a possible D gene is TRBD1 (5 bases). This CDR3 is 13 amino acids long. The V and J ends lost 2 bases and 6 bases respectively, with 11 bases between them. The germline CDR1 and CDR2 sequences are MNHEY and SVGEGT. The CDR3 region is CASSYTRVGEQYF. CDR3 DNA sequence: TGTGCCAGCAGTTACACCAGGGTTGGCGAGCAGTACTTC.

This clone was seen more than once but under ten times. The chain couples TRBV12-3 or TRBV12-4 to TRBJ1-3, with D uncertain. V was shortened by 3 bases and J by 4 bases, with 4 bases between the two germline ends. The CDR3 runs to 12 residues. CDR3 residues: CASSLGGNTIYF. In nucleotides, the CDR3 is TGTGCCAGCAGTTTGGGCGGAAACACCATATATTTT.

This clone occurred a few times. This chain links TRBV11-2 with TRBJ2-7; weak D call: TRBD2 (6 bases). V lost 2 bases, J lost 3 bases, and 17 bases lay in between. This CDR3 has 16 residues. Germline values: CDR1 SGHAT, CDR2 FQNNGV. CDR3 in DNA: TGTGCCAGCAGCTTACGCGGTCAGATCGGGAGCTACGAGCAGTACTTC. It is translated as CASSLRGQIGSYEQYF.

This rearrangement joins TRBV19 to TRBJ1-6, with TRBD1 matching 7 bases. The junction had 5 bases not matched to a gene; V was cut back by 8 bases and J by 7 bases. CDR1 LNHDA and CDR2 SQIVND come from the germline V gene (reference sequence). The length of the CDR3 is 13 residues. The CDR3 protein is CASSDRSNSPLHF. The CDR3 nucleotides read TGTGCCAGTTCGGACAGGAGCAATTCACCCCTCCACTTT.

In regard to this clone: The germline gene is not matched at one end of the junction; a read error may be the cause. V is TRBV20-1 and J is TRBJ2-5; no definite D call. The CDR3 has 11 amino acids. In germline, CDR1 is DFQATT, CDR2 SNEGSKA (reference sequence). As DNA, the CDR3 is TGCAGTGCTCCTGGCAATGACGGAGCCCACTTC. It codes for CSAPGNDGAHF.

This clone was recorded once. V usage is TRBV2 and J usage is TRBJ2-1, with 8 bases fitting TRBD2. V gave up 6 bases and J gave up 9 bases; unmatched junction bases: 7. Germline CDR1 and CDR2: SNHLY and FYNNEI. The CDR3 is made up of 13 amino acids. This CDR3 is CASRRTSLGEQFF. Written as DNA, the CDR3 is TGTGCCAGCAGGCGGACTAGCCTGGGTGAGCAGTTCTTC.

The chain combines TRBV18 with TRBJ1-1; D is undetermined. The CDR3 is 15 residues long. V lost 3 bases to trimming and J lost 1 base, with 12 bases between them. The germline V gene encodes CDR1 KGHSH and CDR2 LQKENI. CDR3 loop: CASSPRGSWNTEAFF. The CDR3 nucleotides read TGTGCCAGCTCACCCCGAGGCTCTTGGAACACTGAAGCTTTCTTT. Full variable domain (missing parts from reference TRBV18 and TRBJ1-1): NAGVMQNPRHLVRRRGQEARLRCSPMKGHSHVYWYRQLPEEGLKFMVYLQKENIIDESGMPKERFSAEFPKEGPSILRIQQVVRGDSAAYFCASSPRGSWNTEAFFGQGTRLTVV.

The chain links TRBV19 to TRBJ2-1; TRBD2 matches 12 bases. This CDR3 contains 16 residues. The junction had 7 bases not matched to a gene; V was cut back by 5 bases and J by 5 bases. CDR1 and CDR2 (germline): LNHDA, SQIVND (reference sequence). The CDR3 reads CASSVLGLAGNNEQFF. DNA of the CDR3: TGTGCCAGTAGTGTGCTCGGACTAGCGGGGAACAATGAGCAGTTCTTC.

The chain combines TRBV6-5 with TRBJ1-1; D is uncertain. The length of the CDR3 is 15 residues. Between the trimmed V and J ends, which lost 4 bases and 3 bases, there was a span of 15 bases. CDR1 is MNHEY and CDR2 is SVGAGI in the germline V gene. For the CDR3, the DNA is TGTGCCAGCAGTTTCATATCGACAAGAGACACTGAAGCTTTCTTT. Protein sequence: CASSFISTRDTEAFF.

This clone showed up just once. The chain recombines TRBV4-3 with TRBJ1-6; tentative D call: TRBD1 (5 bases). CDR3 length equals 13 residues. Germline CDR1 reads LGHNA; CDR2 reads YSLEER. Trimming took 0 bases from V and 13 from J, leaving 10 bases between them. This CDR3 is CASSQDRGDPLHF. In DNA form, the CDR3 reads TGCGCCAGCAGCCAAGATCGGGGGGACCCCCTCCACTTT.

V is TRBV7-2 and J is TRBJ1-1; maybe TRBD1 (5 bases). V dropped 1 base and J dropped 10 bases, with 13 bases sitting between them. CDR3 size: 13 residues. The germline gives CDR1 SGHTA, CDR2 FQGNSA. The CDR3 region is CASSLVQELVAFF. The CDR3 bases are TGTGCCAGCAGCTTAGTACAGGAATTGGTAGCTTTCTTT.

The rearrangement uses TRBV3-1 (or the pseudogene TRBV3-2) and TRBJ1-5; TRBD1 matches at 10 bases. The germline CDR1 and CDR2 sequences are LGHDT and YNNKEL (reference sequence). Trimming took 3 bases from V and 3 from J; bases not matched to a gene: 11. This CDR3 region has 18 residues. CDR3 loop: CASSQPHLGTGANQPQHF. DNA of the CDR3: TGTGCCAGCAGCCAGCCACATTTGGGGACAGGGGCCAATCAGCCCCAGCATTTT.

The V call is TRBV23-1, the J call TRBJ2-2; D is unresolved. TRBV23-1 is an ORF, with its function uncertain. This CDR3 is built from 13 residues. Trimming stripped 5 bases from V and 3 bases from J, with 7 bases between. DNA of the CDR3: TGCGCCAGCAGTATCAGTGACACCGGGGAGCTGTTTTTT. Translated: CASSISDTGELFF.

The chain combines TRBV30 with TRBJ1-6, with unresolved D. V was shortened by 1 base and J by 1 base, with 8 bases between the two germline ends. CDR1 and CDR2 from the germline V gene are GTSNPN and SVGIG (reference sequence). The CDR3 consists of 15 residues. The DNA of the CDR3 is TGTGCCTGGAGTGGGCCGGGGTCCTATAATTCACCCCTCCACTTT. It specifies CAWSGPGSYNSPLHF.

A single count supports this clone. The chain links TRBV6-1 to TRBJ1-4, with TRBD1 identical over 8 bases. CDR3 length equals 16 residues. CDR1 MNHNS and CDR2 SASEGT come from the germline V gene. Trimming cost V 1 base and J 6 bases; bases outside gene matches: 7. CDR3 sequence reads: CASSEVDQGADEKLFF. DNA of the CDR3: TGTGCCAGCAGTGAAGTAGACCAGGGGGCGGATGAAAAACTGTTTTTT.

This clone was seen a handful of times. The CDR3 loop is CASSQDVGTRGNEQFF. CDR3 coding DNA: TGTGCCAGCAGCCAAGATGTTGGGACTAGGGGCAATGAGCAGTTCTTC. The chain uses TRBV3-1 (or the pseudogene TRBV3-2) and TRBJ2-1, with TRBD2 matching over 8 bases. The CDR3 covers 16 residues. V shed 0 bases and J 6 bases; nucleotides not matched to a gene: 7. Germline lookup yields CDR1 LGHDT and CDR2 YNNKEL (reference sequence).

The rearrangement uses TRBV7-9 and TRBJ1-1, with D maybe TRBD1 (6 bases). The V and J ends lost 2 bases and 11 bases respectively, with 24 bases between them. Germline lookup yields CDR1 SEHNR and CDR2 FQNEAQ (reference sequence). The CDR3 contains 16 residues. The CDR3 DNA reads as TGTGCCAGCAGCTTATTCAGGGGCCCCGGCACTGAAGTGGCTTTCTTT. This translates into CASSLFRGPGTEVAFF.